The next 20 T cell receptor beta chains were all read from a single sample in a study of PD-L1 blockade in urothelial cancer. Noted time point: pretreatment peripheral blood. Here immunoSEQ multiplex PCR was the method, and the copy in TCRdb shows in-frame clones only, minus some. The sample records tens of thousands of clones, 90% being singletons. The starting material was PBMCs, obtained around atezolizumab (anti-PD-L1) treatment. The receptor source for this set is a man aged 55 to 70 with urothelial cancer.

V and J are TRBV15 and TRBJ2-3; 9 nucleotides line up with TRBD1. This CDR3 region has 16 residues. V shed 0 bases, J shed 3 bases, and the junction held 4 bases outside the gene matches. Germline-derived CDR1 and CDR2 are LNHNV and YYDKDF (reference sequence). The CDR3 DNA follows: TGTGCCACCAGCAGAGATTCGACAGGGGGTACAGATACGCAGTATTTT. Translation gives CATSRDSTGGTDTQYF.

In DNA form, the CDR3 reads TGTGCCAGCCGGACTAGCGGGGGGCGGACAGATACGCAGTATTTT. It codes for CASRTSGGRTDTQYF. This chain links TRBV6-5 with TRBJ2-3; 14 nucleotides agree with TRBD2. Trimming removed 8 bases from V and 3 bases from J; junction bases left unmatched: 4. Germline V gene sequence: CDR1 MNHEY, CDR2 SVGAGI. The CDR3 is 15 residues long.

CDR3 protein: CASARTANTGELFF. In DNA, the CDR3 is TGTGCCAGTGCTAGGACAGCGAACACCGGGGAGCTGTTTTTT. V usage is TRBV19 and J usage is TRBJ2-2; TRBD1 might be the D (6 bases). The CDR3 extends over 14 amino acids. From germline, CDR1 is LNHDA and CDR2 SQIVND (reference sequence). The V and J ends lost 8 bases and 0 bases respectively, with 10 bases between them. Variable domain in full (rest from reference TRBV19 and TRBJ2-2): DGGITQSPKYLFRKEGQNVTLSCEQNLNHDAMYWYRQDPGQGLRLIYYSQIVNDFQKGDIAEGYSVSREKKESFPLTVTSAQKNPTAFYLCASARTANTGELFFGEGSRLTVL.

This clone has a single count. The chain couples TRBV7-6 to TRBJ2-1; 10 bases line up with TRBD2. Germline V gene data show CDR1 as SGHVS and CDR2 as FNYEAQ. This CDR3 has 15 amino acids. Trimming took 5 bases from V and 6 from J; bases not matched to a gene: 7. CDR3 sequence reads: CASSMLAGGFNEQFF. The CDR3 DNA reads TGTGCCAGCAGCATGTTAGCGGGGGGTTTCAATGAGCAGTTCTTC.

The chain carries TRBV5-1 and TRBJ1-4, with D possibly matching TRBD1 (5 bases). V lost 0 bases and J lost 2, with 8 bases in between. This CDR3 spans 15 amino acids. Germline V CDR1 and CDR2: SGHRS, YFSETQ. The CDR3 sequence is CASSLGRGTNEKLFF. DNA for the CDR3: TGCGCCAGCAGCTTGGGTAGGGGTACTAATGAAAAACTGTTTTTT.

The DNA of the CDR3 is TGCAGCGTTGACATCCCCGGGAGGGAGACCCAGTACTTC. Protein product: CSVDIPGRETQYF. The chain employs TRBV29-1 and TRBJ2-5; TRBD2 matches 7 bases. The CDR3 covers 13 residues. V dropped 3 bases and J dropped 5; count of bases not matched to a gene: 6. From germline, CDR1 is SQVTM and CDR2 ANQGSEA.

The CDR3 here is CAWSVRGAVNQPQHF. The CDR3 DNA reads as TGTGCCTGGAGTGTACGGGGGGCGGTAAATCAGCCCCAGCATTTT. The chain uses TRBV30 and TRBJ1-5, with TRBD1 as a possible D gene (6 bases). Germline CDR1 reads GTSNPN; CDR2 reads SVGIG (reference sequence). V was clipped by 0 bases and J by 4 bases, with 13 bases between them. The CDR3 has 15 amino acids.

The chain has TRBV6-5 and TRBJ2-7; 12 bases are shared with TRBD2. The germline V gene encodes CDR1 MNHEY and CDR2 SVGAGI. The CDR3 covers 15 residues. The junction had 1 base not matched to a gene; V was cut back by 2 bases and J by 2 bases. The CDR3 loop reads CASSYGLAGTYEQYF. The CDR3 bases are TGTGCCAGCAGTTACGGACTAGCGGGGACCTACGAGCAGTACTTC.

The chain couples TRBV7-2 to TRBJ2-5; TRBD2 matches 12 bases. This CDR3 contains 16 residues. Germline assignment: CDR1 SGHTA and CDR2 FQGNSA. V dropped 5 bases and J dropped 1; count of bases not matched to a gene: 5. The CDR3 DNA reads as TGTGCCAGCAGCCTACTAGCGGGGGGAGGCCAAGAGACCCAGTACTTC. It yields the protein CASSLLAGGGQETQYF. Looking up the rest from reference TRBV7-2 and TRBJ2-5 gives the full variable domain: GAGVSQSPSNKVTEKGKDVELRCDPISGHTALYWYRQSLGQGLEFLIYFQGNSAPDKSGLPSDRFSAERTGGSVSTLTIQRTQQEDSAVYLCASSLLAGGGQETQYFGPGTRLLVL.

CDR3 sequence: CAWSPKEGTGGYEQYF. DNA of the CDR3: TGTGCCTGGAGTCCAAAGGAGGGGACAGGGGGATACGAGCAGTACTTC. The chain recombines TRBV30 with TRBJ2-7; 11 nucleotides agree with TRBD1. J gave up 4 bases and V 2 bases, and 10 bases lay outside the gene matches. The CDR3 has 16 residues. The V gene's germline CDR1 is GTSNPN and CDR2 SVGIG (reference sequence).

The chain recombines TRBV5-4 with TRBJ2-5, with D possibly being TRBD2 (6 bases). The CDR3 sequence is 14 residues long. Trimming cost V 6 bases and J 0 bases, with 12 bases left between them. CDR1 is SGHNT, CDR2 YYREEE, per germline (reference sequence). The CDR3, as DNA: TGTGCCAGCACCTCGGGGAGGTACCAAGAGACCCAGTACTTC. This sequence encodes CASTSGRYQETQYF.

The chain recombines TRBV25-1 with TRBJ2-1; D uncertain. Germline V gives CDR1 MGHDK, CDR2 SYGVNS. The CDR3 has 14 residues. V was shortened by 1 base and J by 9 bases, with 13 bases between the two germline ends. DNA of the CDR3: TGTGCCAGCAGTGAATCCCCCGTCGTGCGTGAGCAGTTCTTC. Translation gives CASSESPVVREQFF.

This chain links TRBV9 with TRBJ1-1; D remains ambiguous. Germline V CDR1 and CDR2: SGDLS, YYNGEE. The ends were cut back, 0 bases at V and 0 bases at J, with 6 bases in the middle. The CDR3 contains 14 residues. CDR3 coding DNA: TGTGCCAGCAGCGTAGGGGCCATGAACACTGAAGCTTTCTTT. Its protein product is CASSVGAMNTEAFF.

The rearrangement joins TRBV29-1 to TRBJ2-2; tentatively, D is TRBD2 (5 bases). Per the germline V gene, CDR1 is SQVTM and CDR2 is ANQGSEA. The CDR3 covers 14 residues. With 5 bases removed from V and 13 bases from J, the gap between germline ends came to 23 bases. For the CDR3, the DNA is TGCAGCGTTAAAATCGACACAGCCACCGGAGGGCTGTTTTTT. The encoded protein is CSVKIDTATGGLFF.

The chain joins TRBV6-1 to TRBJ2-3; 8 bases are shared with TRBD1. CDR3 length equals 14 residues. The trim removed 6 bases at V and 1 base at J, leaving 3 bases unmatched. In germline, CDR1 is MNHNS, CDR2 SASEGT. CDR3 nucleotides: TGTGCCAGCAGACTGACAGGGGGCACAGATACGCAGTATTTT. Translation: CASRLTGGTDTQYF.

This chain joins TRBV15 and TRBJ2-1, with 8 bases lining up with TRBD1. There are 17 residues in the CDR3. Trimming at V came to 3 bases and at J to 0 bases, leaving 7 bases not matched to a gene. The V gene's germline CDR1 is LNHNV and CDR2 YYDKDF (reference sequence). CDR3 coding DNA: TGTGCCACCAGCAGTCGGCAGGGGGCGAGCTCCTACAATGAGCAGTTCTTC. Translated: CATSSRQGASSYNEQFF.

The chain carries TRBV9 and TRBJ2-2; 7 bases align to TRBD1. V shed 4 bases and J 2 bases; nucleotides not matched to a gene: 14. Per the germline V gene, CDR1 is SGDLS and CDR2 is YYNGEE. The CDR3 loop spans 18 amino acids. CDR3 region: CASSKHNPGTDNTGELFF. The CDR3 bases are TGTGCCAGCAGCAAACATAACCCCGGGACAGATAACACCGGGGAGCTGTTTTTT.

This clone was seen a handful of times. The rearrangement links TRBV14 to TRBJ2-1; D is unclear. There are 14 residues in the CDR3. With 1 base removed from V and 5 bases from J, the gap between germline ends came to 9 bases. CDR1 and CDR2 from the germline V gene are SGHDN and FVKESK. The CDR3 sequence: CASSQGLSNNEQFF. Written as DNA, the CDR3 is TGTGCCAGCAGCCAAGGACTCTCTAACAATGAGCAGTTCTTC.

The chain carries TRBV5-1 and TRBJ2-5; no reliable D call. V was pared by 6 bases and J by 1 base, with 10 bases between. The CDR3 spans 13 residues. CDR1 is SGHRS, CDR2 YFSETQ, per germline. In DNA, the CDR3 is TGCGCCAGCAAGCGAACTTCCCAAGAGACCCAGTACTTC. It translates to CASKRTSQETQYF.

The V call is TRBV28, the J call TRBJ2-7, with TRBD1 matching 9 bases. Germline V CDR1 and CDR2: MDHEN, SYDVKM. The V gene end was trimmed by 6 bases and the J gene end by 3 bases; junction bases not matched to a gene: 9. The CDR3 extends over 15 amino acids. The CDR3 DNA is TGTGCCAGCAGGGTGGGACAGGGTTCGTTCTACGAGCAGTACTTC. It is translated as CASRVGQGSFYEQYF. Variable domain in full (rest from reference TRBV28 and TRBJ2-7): DVKVTQSSRYLVKRTGEKVFLECVQDMDHENMFWYRQDPGLGLRLIYFSYDVKMKEKGDIPEGYSVSREKKERFSLILESASTNQTSMYLCASRVGQGSFYEQYFGPGTRLTVT.